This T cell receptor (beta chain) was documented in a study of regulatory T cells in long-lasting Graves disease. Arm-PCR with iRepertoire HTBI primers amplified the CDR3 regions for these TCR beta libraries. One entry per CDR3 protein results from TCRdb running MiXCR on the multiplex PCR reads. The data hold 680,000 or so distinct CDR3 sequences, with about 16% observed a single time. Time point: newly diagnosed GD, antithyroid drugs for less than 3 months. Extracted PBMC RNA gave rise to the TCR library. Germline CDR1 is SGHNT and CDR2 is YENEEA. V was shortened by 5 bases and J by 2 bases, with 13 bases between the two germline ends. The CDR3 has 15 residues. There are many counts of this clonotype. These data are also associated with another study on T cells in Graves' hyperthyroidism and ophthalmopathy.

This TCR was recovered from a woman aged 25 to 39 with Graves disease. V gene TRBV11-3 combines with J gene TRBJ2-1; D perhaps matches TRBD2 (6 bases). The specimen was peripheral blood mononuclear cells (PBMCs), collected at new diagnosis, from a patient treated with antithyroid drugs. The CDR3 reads CASSQSGSTYNEQFF. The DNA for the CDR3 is TGTGCCAGCAGCCAAAGCGGGTCCACCTACAATGAGCAGTTCTTC.